This TCR beta chain was sequenced during a study of cytomegalovirus exposure and HLA in healthy donors (TCRdb year 2017). For the wider study: An earlier analysis of around 600 of the donors reported 250 to 300 Gb of sequence data and approximately 110 million unique TCR beta sequences from some 180 million T cells. An early release covering roughly 640 HLA-typed donors comprised 300 to 350 gigabases of sequencing data and around 86 million unique TCR sequences. Of the 300 to 500 genotyped donors, 80% to 90% were placed in the genetic ancestry cluster associated with self-reported Caucasian donors. The study was designed to test whether signatures of past pathogen exposure could be identified by cataloging public T cell receptors. The study profiled the T cell repertoires of more than 500 subjects by immunosequencing and related them to cytomegalovirus serostatus. A separate validation cohort of 100 to 150 different subjects was used in addition to the roughly 700-subject first cohort. The study combined high-throughput TCR immunosequencing, statistical association of individual TCRs with disease status, and machine learning to predict cytomegalovirus infection status. A later analysis re-analyzed previously published TCR beta repertoires from roughly 600 donors and added high-resolution HLA genotyping to study TCR occurrence patterns. The later analysis used no new phenotypic data to find candidate immune exposures, relying instead on TCR beta sequences and their occurrence across donors. To decide whether each TCR beta V gene segment behaved as functional or pseudogenic, an earlier analysis of some 570 of the donors relied on high-throughput TCR beta sequencing. Donor age, sex, ethnicity and CMV serostatus were compiled together with the repertoire data. Genome-wide SNP genotypes for about 65% of the roughly 700 donors were used in a later genetic analysis, which treated that subset as a discovery cohort. Every discovery cohort repertoire had been produced on one sequencing platform. Class I and class II HLA loci were covered by the typing at four-digit resolution. The number of typed donors differed by locus: about 620-640 for A, B, C, DRB1 and DQB1; approximately 530 for DQA1; 606 for DPA1; and roughly 470 for DPB1. Because of strong linkage in the cohort, five DR-DQ haplotypes were treated as single units for association and clustering. On average, roughly 240,000 unique TCR beta nucleotide sequences were sequenced per donor among 300 to 500 genotyped donors of the cohort, with around 19% of those sequences being non-productive.

This clone came up a few times. There is no known antigen for this receptor. Base qualities are not provided; no much larger clone lies one nucleotide away. General conclusions and limits of the study: The classifier was reported to diagnose cytomegalovirus status with high specificity and sensitivity in both the original cohort and the validation cohort. The study gave a list of around 170 TCR beta chains associated with cytomegalovirus. A group of highly shared sequence variants was considered likely to be a technical artifact of the sequencing pipeline. Specific HLA alleles were associated with 16,951 TCR beta sequences at a false discovery rate of 0.05 in a later analysis. Linkage disequilibrium might explain the correlated functional status among segregating V segments, but an unknown experimental factor could not be ruled out. In a later analysis, TCR association rates were found to vary across HLA loci, with the most associated TCRs seen for DRB1 alleles and the fewest for HLA-C alleles. In an earlier analysis of 587 of the donors, most TCR beta V segments appeared in productive rearrangements about 87% or about 30% of the time, broadly matching IMGT annotations. Presence/absence analyses assumed roughly uniform sequencing depth across donors, an assumption that may not hold. Several of the top co-occurrence clusters appeared to be linked to parvovirus B19, influenza, CMV and Epstein-Barr virus, according to a later analysis. Strong co-occurrence of HLA alleles, especially DR and DQ, made assigning TCR associations to individual alleles difficult. Because HLA typing was missing for some donors at each locus, association tests included only the typed subset. A later genetic analysis reported fewer N-insertions in productive TCRs among donors in an Asian-associated ancestry cluster than the roughly 700-donor mean. Some IMGT-functional V segments, including TRBV6-2 and TRBV6-3, could not be told apart with the 87-base-pair reads, so those segments were excluded. V-gene and J-gene trimming of TCR beta chains was associated with a missense DCLRE1C variant in a later genetic analysis, and the association was replicated in an independent cohort. In vitro tests confirmed that a few of the cytomegalovirus-associated TCR beta chains recognize cytomegalovirus antigens. Immune exposure information for the cohort was limited to CMV serostatus. In this cohort, only TCR beta chains were sequenced, and detectable features were limited by the absence of alpha or paired-chain data. According to a later analysis, most CMV-associated TCR beta chains appeared to be HLA-restricted, and the HLA associations seemed to be driven largely by CMV exposure. The authors suggested that the approach could potentially be generalized to other disease states and immunological phenotypes. In a later analysis, HLA-associated TCR beta chains showed more clonal expansion and lower generation probabilities than non-associated chains that were equally common. A further reported finding was that TCR beta sequences accurately predicted the HLA-A and HLA-B alleles for most subjects in the first cohort. Seventeen rarely observed V segments, including chromosome 9 orphons, were excluded from the earlier analysis of about 600 of the donors because counts were too low. Most TCR sequences were observed very rarely across donors, whereas some public TCRs were present in many individuals.

The cohort consisted of 670 or so healthy bone marrow donors. All cohort members were sampled while nominally healthy, although unrecorded immune exposures were likely present. The donor tested CMV seropositive and was one of the 289 seropositive cohort members. A peripheral blood sample was provided by each donor, and peripheral blood mononuclear cells were used for TCR beta sequencing. The Qiagen DNeasy Blood Extraction Kit was used to extract genomic DNA from the blood cell samples. To prepare the library, the immunoSEQ multiplex PCR assay was applied. For the multiplex PCR, a mixture combining 60 forward primers for TCR Vbeta segments and 13 reverse primers for TCR Jbeta segments was used. Amplification of the CDR3 region of rearranged TCR beta genes was performed with a multiplex PCR assay on genomic DNA. The Illumina HiSeq System was used to sequence the amplified TCR beta libraries as 87-base-pair reads. As for how the authors treated the data: In a later analysis, tens of millions of unique TCR beta chains were counted across the roughly 610 repertoires, and roughly 10 million of these chains were shared by at least two donors. A nearest-neighbor algorithm error-corrected the raw reads and collapsed the reads into unique sequences, merging closely related sequences to remove PCR and sequencing errors. V, D and J gene segments were assigned by aligning CDR3 sequences to IMGT reference sequences. For a sequence to be retained, a match of at least six nucleotides to both a V gene segment and a J gene segment was required. Rearrangements were called productive when the CDR3 lacked stop codons and stayed in frame with V and J; all others were non-productive. CDR3 was defined according to IMGT convention as the region running from the second conserved V-encoded cysteine to the conserved J-encoded phenylalanine. In an earlier analysis of 550 to 650 of the donors, sequences lacking an unambiguous match to a single V gene segment were excluded. An earlier analysis of some 610 of the donors called V segments functional above 56.7% productive rearrangements and segregating when the between-donor standard deviation exceeded 5%. A statistical classification framework was built to diagnose cytomegalovirus status from the catalog of TCR beta chain sequences. V and J gene assignment, in a later analysis, came from comparing TCR nucleotide sequences with IMGT/GENE-DB human TR gene sequences. In a later analysis, CDR3 sequences and most-parsimonious VDJ recombination scenarios were assigned using the TCRdist pipeline. A later analysis defined each TCR beta chain by its CDR3 amino acid sequence plus V-gene family, and excluded reads lacking a unique V-gene family. To address suspected cross-contamination and a sequencing artifact, a later analysis removed approximately 590 highly shared, low-generation-probability nucleotide sequences. In a later analysis, a clonal expansion index was calculated for each public chain from normalized within-repertoire ranks of inferred template counts. In a later analysis, generation probabilities were computed using a VDJ recombination model fitted to out-of-frame rearrangements, and the results were checked against IGoR. In a later analysis, hypergeometric tests were used to score TCR-TCR, TCR-HLA and TCR-CMV co-occurrence, with a repertoire-size bias correction applied to TCR pairs. To estimate false discovery rates, a later analysis permuted the HLA or CMV assignments 20 times. In a later analysis, co-occurring TCRs were grouped with DBSCAN, and TCRdist sequence similarity was added when clustering was performed within HLA-allele-positive subsets. Repertoires with fewer than 30,000 or more than 120,000 public chains, plus five repertoires with anomalous nucleotide sharing, were excluded from co-occurrence clustering. TCRdb's version of the immuneACCESS table is confined to in-frame rearrangements and falls short of the full clone set. An unresolved V gene accounts for under half of the shortfall where checked; the remainder is of unknown origin. The D gene and trimming were derived from the DNA, and the V and J assignments and clone size from that table. Recorded for this sample are some 98,000 clones; about 80% of them occurred a single time. Approximately 11% of the sample is in the top ten clones.

Reading the germline V gene gives CDR1 MNHEY and CDR2 SVGAGI. Germline trimming: 2 bases from V, 2 bases from J; junction bases outside gene matches: 2. The CDR3 spans 14 residues, from the cysteine through the phenylalanine. The CDR3 DNA has 42 bases and is translated from base 1. The TCR comes from a man younger than 35 in good health and CMV-seropositive. Sample: PBMCs. The rearrangement combines TRBV6-5 with TRBJ1-2; a stretch of 7 junction bases matches TRBD1. In nucleotide form, the sequence is TGTGCCAGCAGTTACGCACAGGGGAACTATGGCTACACCTTC. Its coded protein is CASSYAQGNYGYTF.